The present entry profiles one T cell receptor (beta chain) with its context. Its antigen remains unidentified. The sample originates from a study of beta chain features in type 1 diabetes. About the research overall: All samples together contributed some 100,000,000 sorted cells for examination. Study-level findings and limits: Over-representation of high TCR-expressing cells was a possible consequence of cDNA sequencing. In patients and controls equally, PCR might favor templates that are shorter.

cDNA synthesis used the whole RNA isolate, giving expressed TCRB sequences. Using immunoSEQ multiplex PCR, the repertoire was profiled, and TCRdb retains in-frame clones only, with some absent. The sample holds 250,000 to 300,000 clones, 7% to 9% seen once. V lost 4 bases and J 5 bases, leaving 12 bases between the germline ends. Germline lookup yields CDR1 SGHTS and CDR2 YDEGEE. The CDR3 runs to 13 residues. CD45RO/CCR7/CD25/CD127/CD95/CD27 separated CD4+ naive, central memory, regulatory and stem cell-like memory cells by sorting. This chain uses TRBV5-8 with TRBJ2-5; possibly TRBD1 for D (6 bases). This receptor was obtained from a woman under 30 in good health. The sample consisted of central memory CD4+ T cells from blood. The CDR3 DNA sequence: TGTGCCAGCAGCGAACAGGGATCGGAGACCCAGTACTTC. Translating it yields CASSEQGSETQYF.